A selection of T cell receptor beta chains follows, all from one sample in a study of response to subunit inactivated influenza vaccine. In TCRdb, the RT-PCR reads were re-called with MiXCR into one record per CDR3 protein. The table lists hundreds of thousands of distinct CDR3 sequences, 10% to 15% of them singletons. The source material was PBMCs from blood, sampled on the day of vaccination. The receptors derive from a man in his forties or fifties who received an inactivated influenza vaccine. CDR3s include the opening cysteine and the closing phenylalanine or tryptophan. A D gene is named only where the DNA matches it firmly. Clone size, where shown, is once, few, many, or a class for clones that have expanded.

J gene: TRBJ1-5
V gene: TRBV27
clone size: .
D gene: .
CDR3 DNA: TGTGCCAGCAGTCTAGGGGGGGGACGGAGCAATCAGCCCCAGCATTTT
CDR3 protein: CASSLGGGRSNQPQHF

J gene: TRBJ2-2
V gene: TRBV7-2
clone size: few
D gene: .
CDR3 DNA: TGTGCCAGCAGCCCCAGGACTAAGGGGGAGCTGTTTTTT
CDR3 protein: CASSPRTKGELFF

J gene: TRBJ2-7
V gene: TRBV11-1
clone size: .
D gene: .
CDR3 DNA: TGTGCCAGCAGCTTAACGGCCGGCCTTTCCTACGAGCAGTACTTC
CDR3 protein: CASSLTAGLSYEQYF

J gene: TRBJ1-3
V gene: TRBV3-1
clone size: few
D gene: TRBD1
CDR3 DNA: TGTGCCAGCAGCACTATTTGGGACAGTCTCCCTGGAAACACCATATATTTT
CDR3 protein: CASSTIWDSLPGNTIYF

J gene: TRBJ2-2
V gene: TRBV5-1
clone size: .
D gene: .
CDR3 DNA: TGCGCCAGCAGATCCGGGACAACCCCCACCGGGGAGCTGTTTTTT
CDR3 protein: CASRSGTTPTGELFF

J gene: TRBJ2-7
V gene: TRBV24-1
clone size: few
D gene: TRBD1
CDR3 DNA: TGTGCCACCAGTGATAACAGGGGCTCCTACGAGCAGTACTTC
CDR3 protein: CATSDNRGSYEQYF

J gene: TRBJ2-3
V gene: TRBV7-9
clone size: few
D gene: .
CDR3 DNA: TGTGCCAGCAGCTTAGCAGGCAGGGGCACAGATACGCAGTATTTT
CDR3 protein: CASSLAGRGTDTQYF

J gene: TRBJ2-3
V gene: TRBV20-1
clone size: few
D gene: .
CDR3 DNA: TGCAGTGCTCCTCAATTCACAGATACGCAGTATTTT
CDR3 protein: CSAPQFTDTQYF

J gene: TRBJ2-6
V gene: TRBV10-3
clone size: .
D gene: TRBD1
CDR3 DNA: TGTGCCATCAGTGAGGGGACAGCCTACACCTCTGGGGCCAACGTCCTGACTTTC
CDR3 protein: CAISEGTAYTSGANVLTF

J gene: TRBJ2-1
V gene: TRBV20-1
clone size: few
D gene: TRBD1
CDR3 DNA: TGCAGTGCCGAGCTAGGTCAGGGGGCCAGCTATGAGCAGTTCTTC
CDR3 protein: CSAELGQGASYEQFF

J gene: TRBJ1-2
V gene: TRBV6-1
clone size: many
D gene: TRBD1
CDR3 DNA: TGTGCCAGCAGCTCGCCGGGACAGGGGGAGGGCTACACCTTC
CDR3 protein: CASSSPGQGEGYTF

J gene: TRBJ1-1
V gene: TRBV5-1
clone size: few
D gene: .
CDR3 DNA: TGCGCCAGCAGCTTGGGACATCAGGGCTCTGAAGCTTTCTTT
CDR3 protein: CASSLGHQGSEAFF

J gene: TRBJ1-1
V gene: TRBV4-1
clone size: .
D gene: TRBD1
CDR3 DNA: TGCGCCAGCAGCCAAGGGAGGGAGGGGGCAACTGAAGCTTTCTTT
CDR3 protein: CASSQGREGATEAFF

J gene: TRBJ2-3
V gene: TRBV5-1
clone size: many
D gene: TRBD1
CDR3 DNA: TGCGCCAGCAAAGTCTTTACAGGGGGTATCGCAGATACGCAGTATTTT
CDR3 protein: CASKVFTGGIADTQYF

J gene: TRBJ2-5
V gene: TRBV19
clone size: few
D gene: TRBD1
CDR3 DNA: TGTGCCAGTAGTCTCGGCCTAGGGACAGGAGGTCATTTGGAGACCCAGTACTTC
CDR3 protein: CASSLGLGTGGHLETQYF

J gene: TRBJ1-2
V gene: TRBV7-9
clone size: few
D gene: TRBD1
CDR3 DNA: TGTGCCAGCAGCTTATTGGACAGGGGGAACTATGGCTACACCTTC
CDR3 protein: CASSLLDRGNYGYTF

J gene: TRBJ2-5
V gene: TRBV20-1
clone size: .
D gene: .
CDR3 DNA: TGCAGTGCTAGAGTACCGGGGTTCCAAGAGACCCAGTACTTC
CDR3 protein: CSARVPGFQETQYF

J gene: TRBJ1-2
V gene: TRBV20-1
clone size: few
D gene: .
CDR3 DNA: TGCAGTGCCACACACAACTCTGGAAAGAAAGGCTACACCTTC
CDR3 protein: CSATHNSGKKGYTF

J gene: TRBJ2-1
V gene: TRBV20-1
clone size: .
D gene: .
CDR3 DNA: TGCAGTGCTAGAGTAGAAGGGCCGTGGGTGTTAAATGAGCAGTTCTTC
CDR3 protein: CSARVEGPWVLNEQFF

J gene: TRBJ2-2
V gene: TRBV15
clone size: few
D gene: TRBD2
CDR3 DNA: TGTGCCACCAGCAGAAGCTCGACTAGCGGGAGAACCGGGGAGCTGTTTTTT
CDR3 protein: CATSRSSTSGRTGELFF

J gene: TRBJ2-7
V gene: TRBV20-1
clone size: .
D gene: TRBD2
CDR3 DNA: TGCAGTGCCGTAGGACTAGCGGGAAGCTACGAGCAGTACTTC
CDR3 protein: CSAVGLAGSYEQYF

J gene: TRBJ1-1
V gene: TRBV20-1
clone size: many
D gene: TRBD1
CDR3 DNA: TGCAGTGCTAGACAGGGGGCGGACACTGAAGCTTTCTTT
CDR3 protein: CSARQGADTEAFF

J gene: TRBJ2-4
V gene: TRBV5-1
clone size: many
D gene: .
CDR3 DNA: TGCGCCAGCAGGTGGGACGGATTAGCCAAAAACATTCAGTACTTC
CDR3 protein: CASRWDGLAKNIQYF

J gene: TRBJ2-1
V gene: TRBV9
clone size: few
D gene: .
CDR3 DNA: TGTGCCAGCAGCATTGGACTATTCAATGAGCAGTTCTTC
CDR3 protein: CASSIGLFNEQFF

J gene: TRBJ2-5
V gene: TRBV29-1
clone size: few
D gene: TRBD1
CDR3 DNA: TGCAGCGTTGACCGTCCCGGGACAGGGGGCGAGACCCAGTACTTC
CDR3 protein: CSVDRPGTGGETQYF

J gene: TRBJ2-1
V gene: TRBV11-2
clone size: .
D gene: TRBD2
CDR3 DNA: TGTGCCAGCAGCTCCCCTTGGCGCGGGGGTTACAATGAGCAGTTCTTC
CDR3 protein: CASSSPWRGGYNEQFF

J gene: TRBJ2-7
V gene: TRBV21-1
clone size: .
D gene: .
CDR3 DNA: TGTGCCAGCAGCAAAGTGGAAGGCGCCGAGCAGTACTTC
CDR3 protein: CASSKVEGAEQYF

J gene: TRBJ2-7
V gene: TRBV6-2/TRBV6-3
clone size: .
D gene: .
CDR3 DNA: TGTGCCAGCAGTTTACGACAGGTCGGGGAGCAGTACTTC
CDR3 protein: CASSLRQVGEQYF